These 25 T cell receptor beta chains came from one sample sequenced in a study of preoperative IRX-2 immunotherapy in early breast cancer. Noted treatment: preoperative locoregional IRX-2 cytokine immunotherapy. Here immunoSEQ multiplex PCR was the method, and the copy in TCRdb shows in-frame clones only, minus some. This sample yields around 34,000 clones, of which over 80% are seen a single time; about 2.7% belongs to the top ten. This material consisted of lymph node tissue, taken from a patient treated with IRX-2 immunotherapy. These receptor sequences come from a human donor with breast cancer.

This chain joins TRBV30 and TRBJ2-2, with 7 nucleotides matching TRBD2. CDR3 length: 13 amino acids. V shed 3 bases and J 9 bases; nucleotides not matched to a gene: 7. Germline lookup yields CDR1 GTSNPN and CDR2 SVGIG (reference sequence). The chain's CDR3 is CAWSGGEGRELFF. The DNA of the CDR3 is TGTGCCTGGAGCGGAGGGGAGGGTAGGGAGCTGTTTTTT.

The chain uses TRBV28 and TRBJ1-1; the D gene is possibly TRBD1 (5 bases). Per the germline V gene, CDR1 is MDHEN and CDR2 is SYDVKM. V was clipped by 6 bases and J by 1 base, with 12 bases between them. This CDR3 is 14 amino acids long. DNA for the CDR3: TGTGCCAGCAGGCGGGGACTCACGAACACTGAAGCTTTCTTT. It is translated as CASRRGLTNTEAFF.

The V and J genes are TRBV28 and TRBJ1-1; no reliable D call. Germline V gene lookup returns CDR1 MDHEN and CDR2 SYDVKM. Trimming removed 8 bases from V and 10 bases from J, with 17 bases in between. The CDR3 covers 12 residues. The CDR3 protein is CASGAVDGVAFF. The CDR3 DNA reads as TGTGCCAGCGGCGCGGTGGACGGGGTAGCTTTCTTT.

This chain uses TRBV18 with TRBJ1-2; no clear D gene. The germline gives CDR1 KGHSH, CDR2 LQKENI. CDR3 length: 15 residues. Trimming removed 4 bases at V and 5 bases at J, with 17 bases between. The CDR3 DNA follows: TGTGCCAGCTCACAGACTGCTCGAGGAAATTATGGCTACACCTTC. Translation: CASSQTARGNYGYTF.

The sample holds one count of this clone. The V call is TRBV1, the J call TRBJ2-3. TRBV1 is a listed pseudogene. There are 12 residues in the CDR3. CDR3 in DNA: TGCGCCAGCAGCCAAGATCCCGATACGCAGTATTTT. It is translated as CASSQDPDTQYF.

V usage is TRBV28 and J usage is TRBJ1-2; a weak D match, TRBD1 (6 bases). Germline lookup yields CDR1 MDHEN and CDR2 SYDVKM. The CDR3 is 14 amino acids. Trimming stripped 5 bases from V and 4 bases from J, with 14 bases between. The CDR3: CASSPGQLPYGYTF. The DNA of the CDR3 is TGTGCCAGCAGTCCCGGACAGCTTCCCTATGGCTACACCTTC.

The CDR3 DNA reads as TGCGCCAGCAGTCCAGCGGACAGGGGAGGTGGGAAGTTCTTC. This translates into CASSPADRGGGKFF. This sequence joins TRBV23-1 and TRBJ2-1; TRBD1 aligns across 9 bases. TRBV23-1 is classed as an ORF, of uncertain function. V was clipped by 4 bases and J by 14 bases; unmatched bases: 12. This CDR3 comprises 14 residues.

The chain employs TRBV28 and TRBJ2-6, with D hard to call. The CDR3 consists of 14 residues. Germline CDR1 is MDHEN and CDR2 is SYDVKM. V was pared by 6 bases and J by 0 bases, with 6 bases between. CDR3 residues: CASRRVSGANVLTF. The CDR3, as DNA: TGTGCCAGCAGACGAGTCTCTGGGGCCAACGTCCTGACTTTC.

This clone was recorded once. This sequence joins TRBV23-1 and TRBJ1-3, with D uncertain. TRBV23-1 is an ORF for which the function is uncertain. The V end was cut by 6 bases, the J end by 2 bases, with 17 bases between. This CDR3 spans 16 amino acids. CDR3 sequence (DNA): TGCGCCAGCAGCTTAGTGGGGTGGGCGGCTGGAAACACCATATATTTT. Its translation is CASSLVGWAAGNTIYF.

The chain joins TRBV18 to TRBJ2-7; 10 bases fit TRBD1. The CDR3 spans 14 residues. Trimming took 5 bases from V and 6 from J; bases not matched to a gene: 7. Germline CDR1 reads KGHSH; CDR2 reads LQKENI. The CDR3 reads CASSEDRGRGEQYF. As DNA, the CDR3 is TGTGCCAGCTCAGAGGACAGGGGGAGAGGCGAGCAGTACTTC.

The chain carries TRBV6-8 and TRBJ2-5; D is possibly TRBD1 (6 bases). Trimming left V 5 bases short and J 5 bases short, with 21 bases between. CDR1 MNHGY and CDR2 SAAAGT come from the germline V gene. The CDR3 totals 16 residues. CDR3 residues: CASSTSTGLRGETQYF. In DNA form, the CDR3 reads TGTGCCAGCAGTACCTCCACAGGGCTCAGAGGGGAGACCCAGTACTTC.

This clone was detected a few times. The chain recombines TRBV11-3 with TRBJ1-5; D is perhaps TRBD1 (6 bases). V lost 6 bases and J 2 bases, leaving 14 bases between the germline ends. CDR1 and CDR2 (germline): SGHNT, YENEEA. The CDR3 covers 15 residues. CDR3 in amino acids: CASSGHGGGNQPQHF. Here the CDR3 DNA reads TGTGCCAGCAGTGGGCACGGGGGCGGCAATCAGCCCCAGCATTTT.

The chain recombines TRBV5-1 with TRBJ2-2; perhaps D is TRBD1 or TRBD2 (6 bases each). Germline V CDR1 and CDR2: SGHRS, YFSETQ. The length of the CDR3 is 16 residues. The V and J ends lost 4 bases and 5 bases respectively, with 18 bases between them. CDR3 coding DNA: TGCGCCAGCAGCCCGCGGGCCGGGGGCGAAACCGGGGAGCTGTTTTTT. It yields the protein CASSPRAGGETGELFF.

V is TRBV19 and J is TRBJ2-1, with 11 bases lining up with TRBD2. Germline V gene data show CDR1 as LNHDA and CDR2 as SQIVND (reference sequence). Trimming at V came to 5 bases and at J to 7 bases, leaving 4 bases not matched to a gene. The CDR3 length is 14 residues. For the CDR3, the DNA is TGTGCCAGTAGTGTTAGCGGGAGGGGAAATGAGCAGTTCTTC. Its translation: CASSVSGRGNEQFF.

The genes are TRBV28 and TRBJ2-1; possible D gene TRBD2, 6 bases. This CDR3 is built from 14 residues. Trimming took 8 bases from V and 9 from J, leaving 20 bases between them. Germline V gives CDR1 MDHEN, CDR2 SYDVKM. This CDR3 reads CASHGGKFTVEQFF. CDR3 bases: TGTGCCAGCCACGGCGGGAAATTTACGGTTGAGCAGTTCTTC.

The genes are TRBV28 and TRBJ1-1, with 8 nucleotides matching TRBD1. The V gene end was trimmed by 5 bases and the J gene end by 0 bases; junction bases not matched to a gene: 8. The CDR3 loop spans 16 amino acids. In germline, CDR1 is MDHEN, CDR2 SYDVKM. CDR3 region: CASSPGGGVMNTEAFF. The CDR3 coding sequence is TGTGCCAGCAGTCCAGGGGGCGGGGTGATGAACACTGAAGCTTTCTTT.

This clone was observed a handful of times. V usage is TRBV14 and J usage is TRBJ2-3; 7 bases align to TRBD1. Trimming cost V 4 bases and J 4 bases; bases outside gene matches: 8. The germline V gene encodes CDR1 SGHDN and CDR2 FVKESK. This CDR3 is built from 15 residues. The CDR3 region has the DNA TGTGCCAGCAGCCGGATCGACAGGGTTCCAGATACGCAGTATTTT. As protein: CASSRIDRVPDTQYF.

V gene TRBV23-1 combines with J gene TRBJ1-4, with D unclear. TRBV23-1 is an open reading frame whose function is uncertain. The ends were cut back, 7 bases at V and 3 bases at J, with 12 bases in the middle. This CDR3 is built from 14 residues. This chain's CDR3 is CASMGGAANEKLFF. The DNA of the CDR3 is TGCGCCAGCATGGGAGGTGCGGCTAATGAAAAACTGTTTTTT.

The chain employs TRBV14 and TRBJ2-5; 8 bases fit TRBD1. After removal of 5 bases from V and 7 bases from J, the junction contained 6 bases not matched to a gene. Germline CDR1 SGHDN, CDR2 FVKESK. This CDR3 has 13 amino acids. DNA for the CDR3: TGTGCCAGCAGCGCGGACAGGGTGGGGACCCAGTACTTC. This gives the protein CASSADRVGTQYF.

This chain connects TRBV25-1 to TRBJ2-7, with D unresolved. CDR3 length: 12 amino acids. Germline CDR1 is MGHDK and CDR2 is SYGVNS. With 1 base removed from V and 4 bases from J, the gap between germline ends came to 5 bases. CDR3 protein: CASSESWYEQYF. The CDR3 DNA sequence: TGTGCCAGCAGTGAATCCTGGTACGAGCAGTACTTC.

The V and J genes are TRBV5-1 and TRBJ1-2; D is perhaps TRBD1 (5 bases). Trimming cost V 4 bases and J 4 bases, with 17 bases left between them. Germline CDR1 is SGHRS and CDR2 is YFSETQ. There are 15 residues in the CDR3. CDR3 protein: CASSQDPRVLYGYTF. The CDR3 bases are TGCGCCAGCAGCCAAGACCCCAGGGTTCTCTATGGCTACACCTTC.

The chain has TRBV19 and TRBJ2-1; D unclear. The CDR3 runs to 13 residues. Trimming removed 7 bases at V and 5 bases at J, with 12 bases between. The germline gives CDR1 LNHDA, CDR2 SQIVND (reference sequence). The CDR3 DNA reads TGTGCCAGTACAACCGACCTCGACAATGAGCAGTTCTTC. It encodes CASTTDLDNEQFF.

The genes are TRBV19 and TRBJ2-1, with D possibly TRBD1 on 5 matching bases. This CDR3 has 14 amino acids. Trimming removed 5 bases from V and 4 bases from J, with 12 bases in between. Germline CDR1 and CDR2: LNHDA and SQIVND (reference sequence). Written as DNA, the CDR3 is TGTGCCAGTAGTCCCCAGACAGTGTACAATGAGCAGTTCTTC. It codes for CASSPQTVYNEQFF.

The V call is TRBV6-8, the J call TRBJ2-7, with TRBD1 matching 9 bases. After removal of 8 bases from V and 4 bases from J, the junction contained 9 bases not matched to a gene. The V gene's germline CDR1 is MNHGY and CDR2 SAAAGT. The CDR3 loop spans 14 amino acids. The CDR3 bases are TGTGCCAGCCTACCTCGGACAGGGGCATACGAGCAGTACTTC. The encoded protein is CASLPRTGAYEQYF.

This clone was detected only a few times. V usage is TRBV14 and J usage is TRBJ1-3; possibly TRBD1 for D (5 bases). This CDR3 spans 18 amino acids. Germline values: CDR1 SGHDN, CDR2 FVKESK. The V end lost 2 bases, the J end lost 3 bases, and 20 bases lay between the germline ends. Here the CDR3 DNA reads TGTGCCAGCAGCCAACTGCCTCTGGGACCGTCCCGTGGAAACACCATATATTTT. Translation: CASSQLPLGPSRGNTIYF. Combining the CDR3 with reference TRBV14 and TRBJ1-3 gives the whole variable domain EAGVTQFPSHSVIEKGQTVTLRCDPISGHDNLYWYRRVMGKEIKFLLHFVKESKQDESGMPNNRFLAERTGGTYSTLKVQPAELEDSGVYFCASSQLPLGPSRGNTIYFGEGSWLTVV.